This T cell receptor (beta chain) was found in a study of blood T cell repertoires in COVID-19. On the study more broadly: There were acute and convalescent COVID-19 samples, and they came from the United States, Italy and Spain. Sample material is recorded as cDNA or gDNA derived from T cells, B-cell-depleted T cells, or PBMCs.

Per the original data handling: Amplification from reference gene primers served as the basis for estimated nucleated cell counts. Generated by immunoSEQ multiplex PCR, the TCRdb table keeps only in-frame clones and is missing some. V, J and clone size are taken as reported in that table, and D and trimming were inferred from the DNA itself. This table holds hundreds of thousands of clones, approximately 90% found once. The CDR3 is 15 amino acids. CDR1 SGHVS and CDR2 FQNEAQ come from the germline V gene. The junction had 5 bases not matched to a gene; V was cut back by 0 bases and J by 5 bases. The specimen sequenced was peripheral blood. The sequence was obtained from a woman in her twenties or thirties with active or convalescent COVID-19. The V call is TRBV7-8, the J call TRBJ2-7, with TRBD1 identical over 9 bases. CDR3 DNA sequence: TGTGCCAGCAGCTTAGCGGGGACAGGGTCCAACGAGCAGTACTTC. Translated: CASSLAGTGSNEQYF.